The sequence of this T cell receptor (beta chain) was determined in a study of a mutant IDH1 vaccine in newly diagnosed glioma. Study at large: Most had both radiotherapy and temozolomide beforehand; others had only one.

Clones were sequenced by immunoSEQ multiplex PCR, and TCRdb holds only the in-frame ones, with some missing. This sample has 43,000 or so clones, with 84% found just once. Noted time point: week 23, last vaccination. In the vaccine, a single dose held 300 ug of the mutant IDH1 20-mer peptide, along with topical imiquimod. Tumors from donors were new WHO grade 3 or 4 IDH1-mutant astrocytomas with ATRX loss. General study findings and limits: Top-clonotype changes in peripheral T cells seemed unrelated to pseudoprogression.

This clone appeared a single time. What it recognizes is unknown. The CDR3 has 13 amino acids. The germline CDR1 and CDR2 sequences are SGHNT and YENEEA. V was clipped by 5 bases and J by 3 bases, with 11 bases between them. The starting material was PBMCs, obtained from a glioma patient whose treatment included an IDH1 peptide vaccine. This TCR came from a woman between 18 and 29 years old with glioma. Some clones in this sample may be carry-over from other donors' samples. The V and J genes are TRBV11-3 and TRBJ2-7, with D perhaps matching TRBD1 (5 bases). This CDR3 reads CASSRVRDYEQYF. CDR3 in DNA: TGTGCCAGCAGCAGGGTCAGGGACTACGAGCAGTACTTC.